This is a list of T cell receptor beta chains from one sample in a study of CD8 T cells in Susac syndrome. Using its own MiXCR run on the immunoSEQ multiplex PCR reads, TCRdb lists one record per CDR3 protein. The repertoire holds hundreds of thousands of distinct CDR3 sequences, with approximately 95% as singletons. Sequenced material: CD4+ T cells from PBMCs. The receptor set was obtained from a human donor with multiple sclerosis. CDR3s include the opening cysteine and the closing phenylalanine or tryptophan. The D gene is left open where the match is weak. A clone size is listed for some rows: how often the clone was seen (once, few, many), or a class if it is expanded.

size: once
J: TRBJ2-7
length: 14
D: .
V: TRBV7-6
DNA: TGTGCCAGCAGCCTAGGAACGGATTCCTACGAGCAGTACTTC
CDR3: CASSLGTDSYEQYF

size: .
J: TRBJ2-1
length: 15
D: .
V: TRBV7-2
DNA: TGTGCCAGCAGCTTAAGTCTGGGAAACTACAATGAGCAGTTCTTC
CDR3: CASSLSLGNYNEQFF

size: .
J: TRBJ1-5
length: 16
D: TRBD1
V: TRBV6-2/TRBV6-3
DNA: TGTGCCAGCAGTTATCGGGATGGACAGGGAAATCAGCCCCAGCATTTT
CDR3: CASSYRDGQGNQPQHF

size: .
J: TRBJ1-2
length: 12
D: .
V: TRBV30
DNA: TGTGCCTGGAGAGTTTCTAACTATGGCTACACCTTC
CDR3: CAWRVSNYGYTF

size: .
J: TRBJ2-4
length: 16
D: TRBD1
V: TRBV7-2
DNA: TGTGCCAGCAGCCACCCGGGACAGGGGGCCAAAAACATTCAGTACTTC
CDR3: CASSHPGQGAKNIQYF

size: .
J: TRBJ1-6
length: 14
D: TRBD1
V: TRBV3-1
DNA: TGTGCCAGCAGCCACACAGGGGATAATTCACCCCTCCACTTT
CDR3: CASSHTGDNSPLHF

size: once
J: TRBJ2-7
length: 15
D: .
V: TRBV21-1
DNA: TGTGCCAGCAGCAAAGGGCCTAGCGGGGGCTACGAGCAGTACTTC
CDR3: CASSKGPSGGYEQYF

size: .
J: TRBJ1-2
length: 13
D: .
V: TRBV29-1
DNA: TGCAGCGTCCCACCCGGGGGAGATGGCGGCTACACCTTC
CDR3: CSVPPGGDGGYTF

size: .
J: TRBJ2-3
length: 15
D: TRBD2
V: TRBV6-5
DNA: TGTGCCAGCAGACGGACTAGCGTCCCCGGGGCTACGCAGTATTTT
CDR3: CASRRTSVPGATQYF

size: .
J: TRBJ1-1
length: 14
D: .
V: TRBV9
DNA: TGTGCCAGCAGCCCGACGACAGGGAACACTGAAGCTTTCTTT
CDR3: CASSPTTGNTEAFF

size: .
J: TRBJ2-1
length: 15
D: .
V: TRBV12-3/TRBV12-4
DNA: TGTGCCAGCAGGGACGGAGAGAGCAGGAACAATGAGCAGTTCTTC
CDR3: CASRDGESRNNEQFF

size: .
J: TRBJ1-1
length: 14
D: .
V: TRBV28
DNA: TGTGCCAGCAGTTTCTGGCAGGGCAGCACTGAAGCTTTCTTT
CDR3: CASSFWQGSTEAFF

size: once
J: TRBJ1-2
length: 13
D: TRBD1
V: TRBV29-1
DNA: TGCAGCGCTGGACAGGGGGTTCGATATGGCTACACCTTC
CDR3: CSAGQGVRYGYTF

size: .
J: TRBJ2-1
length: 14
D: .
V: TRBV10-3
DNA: TGTGCCATCAGTGTTCAAGGAGGGCACAATGAGCAGTTCTTC
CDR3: CAISVQGGHNEQFF

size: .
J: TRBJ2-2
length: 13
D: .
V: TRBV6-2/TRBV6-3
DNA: TGTGCCAGCAGTTTACAGGACACCGGGGAGCTGTTTTTT
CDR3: CASSLQDTGELFF

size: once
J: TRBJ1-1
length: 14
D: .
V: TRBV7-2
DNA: TGTGCCAGCAGCTCACGTGGGGGGAACACTGAAGCTTTCTTT
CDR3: CASSSRGGNTEAFF

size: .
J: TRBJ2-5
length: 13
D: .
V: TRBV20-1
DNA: TGCAGTGCTAGCCGACGGCCACAAGAGACCCAGTACTTC
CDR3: CSASRRPQETQYF

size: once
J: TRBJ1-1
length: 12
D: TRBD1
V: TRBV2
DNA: TGTGCCAGCAAAGAACAGGGGGCTGAAGCTTTCTTT
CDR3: CASKEQGAEAFF

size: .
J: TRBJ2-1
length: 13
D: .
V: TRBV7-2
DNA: TGTGCCAGCAGCTTATACCCGACCGGAGAGCAGTTCTTC
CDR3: CASSLYPTGEQFF

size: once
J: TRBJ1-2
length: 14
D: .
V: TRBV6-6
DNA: TGTGCCAGCAGTTACCTGAGGGCGGCGGATGGCTGCACCTTC
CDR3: CASSYLRAADGCTF

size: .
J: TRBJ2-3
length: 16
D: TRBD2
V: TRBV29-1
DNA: TGCAGCGTTGAAGGCCTGGGGAGCGGGGGCACAGATACGCAGTATTTT
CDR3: CSVEGLGSGGTDTQYF

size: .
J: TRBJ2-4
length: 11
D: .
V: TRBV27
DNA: TGTGCCAGCAGCACGAAAAACATTCAGTACTTC
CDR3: CASSTKNIQYF

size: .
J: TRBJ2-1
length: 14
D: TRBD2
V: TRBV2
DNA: TGTGCCAGCGAACCAAGCGGGATATTAAGTGAGCAGTTCTTC
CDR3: CASEPSGILSEQFF

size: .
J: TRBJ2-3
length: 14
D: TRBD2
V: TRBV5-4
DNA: TGTGCCAGCAGCCTCGGGACTAGCGGGGGGACGCAGTATTTT
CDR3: CASSLGTSGGTQYF

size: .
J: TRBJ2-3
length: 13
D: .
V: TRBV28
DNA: TGTGCCAGCAGTTCACCGGACACAGATACGCAGTATTTT
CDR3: CASSSPDTDTQYF